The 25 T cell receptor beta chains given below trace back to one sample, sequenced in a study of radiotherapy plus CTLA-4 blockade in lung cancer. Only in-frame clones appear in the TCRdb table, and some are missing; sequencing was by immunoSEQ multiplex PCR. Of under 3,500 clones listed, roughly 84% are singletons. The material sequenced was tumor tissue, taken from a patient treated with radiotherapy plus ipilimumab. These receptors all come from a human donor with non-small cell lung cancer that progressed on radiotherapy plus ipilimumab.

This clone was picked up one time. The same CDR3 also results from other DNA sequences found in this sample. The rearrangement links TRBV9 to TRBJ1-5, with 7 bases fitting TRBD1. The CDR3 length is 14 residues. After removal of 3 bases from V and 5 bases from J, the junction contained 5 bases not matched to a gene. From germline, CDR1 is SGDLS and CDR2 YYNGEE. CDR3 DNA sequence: TGTGCCAGCAGCGACCGGGACAGAGATCAGCCCCAGCATTTT. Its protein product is CASSDRDRDQPQHF.

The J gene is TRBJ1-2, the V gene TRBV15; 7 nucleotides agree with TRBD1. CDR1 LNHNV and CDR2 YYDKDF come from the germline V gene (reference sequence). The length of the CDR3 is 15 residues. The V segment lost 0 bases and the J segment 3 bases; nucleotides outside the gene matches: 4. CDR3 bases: TGTGCCACCAGCAGAGAGACAGGGAGCGACTATGGCTACACCTTC. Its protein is CATSRETGSDYGYTF.

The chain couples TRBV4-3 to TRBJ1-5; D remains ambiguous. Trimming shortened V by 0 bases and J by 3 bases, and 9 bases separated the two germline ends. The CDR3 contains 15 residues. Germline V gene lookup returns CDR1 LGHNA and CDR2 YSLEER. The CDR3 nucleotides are TGCGCCAGCAGCCAAGACGGTGGTGTCAATCAGCCCCAGCATTTT. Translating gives CASSQDGGVNQPQHF.

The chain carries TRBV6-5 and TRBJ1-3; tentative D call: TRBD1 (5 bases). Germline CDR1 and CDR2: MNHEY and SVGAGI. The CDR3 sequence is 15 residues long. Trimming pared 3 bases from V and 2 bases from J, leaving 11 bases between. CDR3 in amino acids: CASSYGEGTGNTIYF. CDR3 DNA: TGTGCCAGCAGTTATGGAGAGGGGACTGGAAACACCATATATTTT.

The CDR3 here is CASSQEWPGGSYEQYF. The CDR3 nucleotides are TGCGCCAGCAGCCAAGAATGGCCAGGGGGCTCCTACGAGCAGTACTTC. The genes are TRBV4-3 and TRBJ2-7, with 7 positions matching TRBD1. The germline gives CDR1 LGHNA, CDR2 YSLEER. Trimming at V came to 0 bases and at J to 0 bases, leaving 5 bases not matched to a gene. This CDR3 has 16 amino acids.

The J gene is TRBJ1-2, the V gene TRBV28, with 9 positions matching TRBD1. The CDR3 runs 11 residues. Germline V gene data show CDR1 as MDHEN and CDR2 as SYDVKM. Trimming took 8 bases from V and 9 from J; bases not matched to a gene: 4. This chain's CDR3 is CASGGQGRYTF. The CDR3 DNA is TGTGCCAGCGGGGGACAGGGCCGCTACACCTTC.

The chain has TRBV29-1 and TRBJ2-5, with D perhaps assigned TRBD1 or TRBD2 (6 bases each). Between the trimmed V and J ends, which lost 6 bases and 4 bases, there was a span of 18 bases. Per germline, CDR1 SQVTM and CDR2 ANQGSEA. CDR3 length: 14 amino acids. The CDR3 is CSVGASAVPETQYF. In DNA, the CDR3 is TGCAGCGTGGGGGCTAGCGCAGTCCCAGAGACCCAGTACTTC. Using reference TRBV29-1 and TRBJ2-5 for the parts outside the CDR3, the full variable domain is SAVISQKPSRDICQRGTSLTIQCQVDSQVTMMFWYRQQPGQSLTLIATANQGSEATYESGFVIDKFPISRPNLTFSTLTVSNMSPEDSSIYLCSVGASAVPETQYFGPGTRLLVL.

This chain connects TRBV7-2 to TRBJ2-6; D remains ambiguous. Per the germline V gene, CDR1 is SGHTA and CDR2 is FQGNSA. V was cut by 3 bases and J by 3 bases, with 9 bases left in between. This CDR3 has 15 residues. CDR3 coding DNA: TGTGCCAGCAGCTTGACTGAGCATGGGGCCAACGTCCTGACTTTC. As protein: CASSLTEHGANVLTF. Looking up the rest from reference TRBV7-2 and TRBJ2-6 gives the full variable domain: GAGVSQSPSNKVTEKGKDVELRCDPISGHTALYWYRQSLGQGLEFLIYFQGNSAPDKSGLPSDRFSAERTGGSVSTLTIQRTQQEDSAVYLCASSLTEHGANVLTFGAGSRLTVL.

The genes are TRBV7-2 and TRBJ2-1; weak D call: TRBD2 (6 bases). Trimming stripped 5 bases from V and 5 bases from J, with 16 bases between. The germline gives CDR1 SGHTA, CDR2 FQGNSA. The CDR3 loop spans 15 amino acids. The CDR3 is CASSPGGALNNEQFF. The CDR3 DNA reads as TGTGCCAGCAGCCCAGGAGGGGCCTTAAACAATGAGCAGTTCTTC.

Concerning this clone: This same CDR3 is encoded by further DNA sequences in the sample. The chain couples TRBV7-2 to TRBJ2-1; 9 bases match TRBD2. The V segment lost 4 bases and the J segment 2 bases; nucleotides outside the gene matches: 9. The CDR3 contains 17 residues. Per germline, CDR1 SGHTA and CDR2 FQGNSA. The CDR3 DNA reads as TGTGCCAGCAGCTCCGCCATCGGCGGGGGGGCCTACAATGAGCAGTTCTTC. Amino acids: CASSSAIGGGAYNEQFF.

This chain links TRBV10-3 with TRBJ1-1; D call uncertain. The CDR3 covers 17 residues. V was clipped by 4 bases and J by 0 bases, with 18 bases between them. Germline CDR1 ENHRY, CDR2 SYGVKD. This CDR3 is CAISAIRGYLMNTEAFF. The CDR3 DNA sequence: TGTGCCATCAGTGCAATACGAGGGTACCTCATGAACACTGAAGCTTTCTTT.

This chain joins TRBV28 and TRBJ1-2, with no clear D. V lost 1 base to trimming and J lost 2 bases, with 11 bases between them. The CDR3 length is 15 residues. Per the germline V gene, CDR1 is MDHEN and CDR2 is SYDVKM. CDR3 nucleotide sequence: TGTGCCAGCAGTTTATCCCTTTTCCTAAACTATGGCTACACCTTC. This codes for CASSLSLFLNYGYTF.

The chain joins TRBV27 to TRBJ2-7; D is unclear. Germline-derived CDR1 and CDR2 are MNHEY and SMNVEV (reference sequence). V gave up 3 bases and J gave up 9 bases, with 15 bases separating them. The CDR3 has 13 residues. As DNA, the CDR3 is TGTGCCAGCAGTTTTCTATATGGGGTGGGGCAGTACTTC. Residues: CASSFLYGVGQYF.

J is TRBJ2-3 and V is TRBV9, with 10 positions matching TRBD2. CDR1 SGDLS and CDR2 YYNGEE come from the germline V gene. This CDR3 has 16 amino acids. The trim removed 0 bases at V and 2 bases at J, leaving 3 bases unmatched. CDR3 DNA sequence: TGTGCCAGCAGCGTAGGACTAGCGGGTTACACAGATACGCAGTATTTT. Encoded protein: CASSVGLAGYTDTQYF.

The CDR3 sequence is CASSPLERDREQFF. As DNA, the CDR3 is TGTGCCAGCAGCCCCCTTGAAAGGGACCGGGAGCAGTTCTTC. V and J are TRBV13 and TRBJ2-1; the D gene could be TRBD1 or TRBD2 (5 bases each). Trimming left V 5 bases short and J 10 bases short, with 18 bases between. There are 14 residues in the CDR3. Per germline, CDR1 PRHDT and CDR2 FYEKMQ (reference sequence).

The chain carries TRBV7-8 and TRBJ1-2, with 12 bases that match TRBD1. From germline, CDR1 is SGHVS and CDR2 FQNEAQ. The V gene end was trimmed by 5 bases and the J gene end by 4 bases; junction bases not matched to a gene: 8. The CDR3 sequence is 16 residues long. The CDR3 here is CASSRGQGAFIYGYTF. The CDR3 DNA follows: TGTGCCAGCAGCAGGGGACAGGGGGCGTTTATCTATGGCTACACCTTC.

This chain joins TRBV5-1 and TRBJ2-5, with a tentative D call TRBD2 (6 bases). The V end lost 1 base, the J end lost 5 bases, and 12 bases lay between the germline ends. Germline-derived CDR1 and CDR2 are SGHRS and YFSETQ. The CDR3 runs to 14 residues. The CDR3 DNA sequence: TGCGCCAGCAGCTTGTCAGCGGAGGGGGAGACCCAGTACTTC. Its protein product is CASSLSAEGETQYF.

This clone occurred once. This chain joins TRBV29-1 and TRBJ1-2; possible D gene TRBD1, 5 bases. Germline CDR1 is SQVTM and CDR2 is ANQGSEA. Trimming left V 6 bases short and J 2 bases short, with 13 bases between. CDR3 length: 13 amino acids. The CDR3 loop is CSVWGDGNYGYTF. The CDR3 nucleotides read TGCAGCGTGTGGGGGGACGGCAACTATGGCTACACCTTC.

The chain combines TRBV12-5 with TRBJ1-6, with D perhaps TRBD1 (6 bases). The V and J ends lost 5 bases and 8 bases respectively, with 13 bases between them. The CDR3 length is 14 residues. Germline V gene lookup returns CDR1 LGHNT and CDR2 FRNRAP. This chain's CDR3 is CASGTGTLDSPLHF. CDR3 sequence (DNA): TGTGCTAGTGGTACCGGGACACTGGATTCACCCCTCCACTTT.

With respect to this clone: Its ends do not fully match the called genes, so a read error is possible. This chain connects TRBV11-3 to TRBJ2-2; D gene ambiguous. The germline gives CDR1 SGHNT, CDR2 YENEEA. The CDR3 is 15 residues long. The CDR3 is CASSLGLANSGELFF. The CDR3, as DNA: TGTGCCAGCAGCTTAGGACTGGCGAACTCCGGGGAGCTGTTTTTT.

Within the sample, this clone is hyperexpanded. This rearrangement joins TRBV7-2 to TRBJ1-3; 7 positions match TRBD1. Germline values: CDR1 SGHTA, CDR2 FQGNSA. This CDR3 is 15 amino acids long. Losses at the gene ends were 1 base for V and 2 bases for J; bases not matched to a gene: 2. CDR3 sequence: CASSLDRGAGNTIYF. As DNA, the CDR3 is TGTGCCAGCAGCTTAGACAGGGGCGCTGGAAACACCATATATTTT.

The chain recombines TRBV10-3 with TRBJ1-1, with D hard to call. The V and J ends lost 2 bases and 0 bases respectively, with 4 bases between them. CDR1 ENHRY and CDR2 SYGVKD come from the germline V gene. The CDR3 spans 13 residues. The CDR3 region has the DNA TGTGCCATCAGTGAGGGGATGAACACTGAAGCTTTCTTT. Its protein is CAISEGMNTEAFF.

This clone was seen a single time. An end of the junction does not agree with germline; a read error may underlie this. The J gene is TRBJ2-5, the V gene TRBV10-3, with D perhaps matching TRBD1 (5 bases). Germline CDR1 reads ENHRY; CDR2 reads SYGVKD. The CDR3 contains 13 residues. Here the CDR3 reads CAMSARDQETQYF. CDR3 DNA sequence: TGTGCCATGAGTGCCAGGGACCAAGAGACCCAGTACTTC.

In nucleotides, the CDR3 is TGTGCCAGCAGCCAACTTACGCCTGGGGCCAACGTCCTGACTTTC. The encoded protein is CASSQLTPGANVLTF. The V gene is TRBV14, the J gene TRBJ2-6, with D unclear. Between the trimmed V and J ends, which lost 2 bases and 2 bases, there was a span of 7 bases. Germline CDR1 SGHDN, CDR2 FVKESK. This CDR3 has 15 amino acids.

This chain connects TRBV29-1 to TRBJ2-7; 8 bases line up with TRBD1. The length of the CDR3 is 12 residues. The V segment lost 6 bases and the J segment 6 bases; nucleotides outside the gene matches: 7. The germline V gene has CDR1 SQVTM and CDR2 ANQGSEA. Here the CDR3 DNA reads TGCAGCGTGAGGGACAGGTGGGGCGAGCAGTACTTC. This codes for CSVRDRWGEQYF.